These 24 T cell receptor beta chains share one sample of origin, sequenced in a study of cytomegalovirus exposure and HLA in healthy donors. Vbeta (60) and Jbeta (13) primers were used in the PCR. Profiling relied on immunoSEQ multiplex PCR, and the TCRdb table lists in-frame clones only, not all of them. This sample carries 150,000 to 200,000 clones, around 86% of them seen once, and the ten largest clones take roughly 4.5%. The sample consisted of PBMCs. Receptor source: a man in his forties or fifties in good health and CMV-seropositive.

This clone was observed a handful of times. The chain combines TRBV5-8 with TRBJ2-1; 7 nucleotides align to TRBD2. V was pared by 2 bases and J by 2 bases, with 4 bases of the junction left unmatched. This CDR3 has 15 residues. The germline V gene has CDR1 SGHTS and CDR2 YDEGEE. CDR3 sequence: CASSFAGDPYNEQFF. The CDR3 DNA reads as TGTGCCAGCAGCTTTGCGGGGGACCCCTACAATGAGCAGTTCTTC. The entire variable domain, with the rest obtained from reference TRBV5-8 and TRBJ2-1, is as follows: EAGVTQSPTHLIKTRGQQATLRCSPISGHTSVYWYQQALGLGLQFLLWYDEGEERNRGNFPPRFSGRQFPNYSSELNVNALELEDSALYLCASSFAGDPYNEQFFGPGTRLTVL.

The chain recombines TRBV28 with TRBJ1-1, with 7 positions matching TRBD1. V dropped 3 bases and J dropped 5; count of bases not matched to a gene: 6. The CDR3 extends over 14 amino acids. Germline CDR1 MDHEN, CDR2 SYDVKM. The CDR3 bases are TGTGCCAGCAGTTTTCAGGGGGGAAGGACTGAAGCTTTCTTT. It yields the protein CASSFQGGRTEAFF.

V gene TRBV29-1 combines with J gene TRBJ2-7; D unclear. The CDR3 runs to 12 residues. V gave up 4 bases and J gave up 8 bases, with 15 bases separating them. CDR1 is SQVTM, CDR2 ANQGSEA, per germline. In DNA form, the CDR3 reads TGCAGCGTTGGACCAGGTCCTCATAAGCAGTACTTC. Residues: CSVGPGPHKQYF.

The V gene is TRBV28, the J gene TRBJ1-2, with a weak D call TRBD1 (6 bases). The CDR3 extends over 18 amino acids. Per germline, CDR1 MDHEN and CDR2 SYDVKM. Deletions cut 5 bases from V and 0 bases from J, with 22 bases between. CDR3 in DNA: TGTGCCAGCAGTAAATACAGGGTCAGGATTCAGGCTAACTATGGCTACACCTTC. It encodes CASSKYRVRIQANYGYTF.

This clone was observed a handful of times. The chain is built from TRBV6-6 and TRBJ2-7, with 9 bases lining up with TRBD1. Per the germline V gene, CDR1 is MNHNY and CDR2 is SVGAGI (reference sequence). Trimming removed 10 bases from V and 4 bases from J; junction bases left unmatched: 8. The CDR3 extends over 13 amino acids. The CDR3 protein is CATLQGAGYEQYF. For the CDR3, the DNA is TGTGCCACCCTACAGGGGGCGGGATACGAGCAGTACTTC.

In its sample, this clone was seen a few times. This sequence joins TRBV11-2 and TRBJ2-7; 9 nucleotides align to TRBD2. Germline V lookup: CDR1 SGHAT, CDR2 FQNNGV. V was pared by 5 bases and J by 2 bases, with 10 bases of the junction left unmatched. The CDR3 has 16 amino acids. As DNA, the CDR3 is TGTGCCAGCAGCCCCGGGAGTGTAGCGGGGGCCTACGAGCAGTACTTC. Protein sequence: CASSPGSVAGAYEQYF.

The chain links TRBV5-1 to TRBJ1-2, with 8 nucleotides matching TRBD1. Germline V gene sequence: CDR1 SGHRS, CDR2 YFSETQ. The CDR3 extends over 14 amino acids. V lost 4 bases to trimming and J lost 8 bases; unmatched junction nucleotides: 10. The CDR3 DNA reads TGCGCCAGCAGCCCACGTACGACAGGGGAAGGCTACACCTTC. Translated, it gives CASSPRTTGEGYTF.

The V call is TRBV28, the J call TRBJ2-5, with D perhaps TRBD1 (6 bases). The CDR3 runs 12 residues. The germline V gene encodes CDR1 MDHEN and CDR2 SYDVKM. The ends were cut back, 10 bases at V and 3 bases at J, with 12 bases in the middle. The CDR3 is CATHGTKETQYF. The CDR3 DNA follows: TGTGCCACCCACGGGACAAAAGAGACCCAGTACTTC.

The J gene is TRBJ2-2, the V gene TRBV21-1; the D call in the table, TRBD1, was not verified against the DNA. TRBV21-1 is a listed pseudogene. There are 15 residues in the CDR3. The DNA for the CDR3 is TGTGCCAGTCCCCGGGACAGGGCCTCCACCGGGGAGCTGTTTTTT. It codes for CASPRDRASTGELFF.

This chain connects TRBV5-4 to TRBJ2-3; 7 nucleotides align to TRBD2. In germline, CDR1 is SGHNT, CDR2 YYREEE (reference sequence). There are 13 residues in the CDR3. Trimming took 10 bases from V and 2 from J; bases not matched to a gene: 7. The CDR3 DNA reads TGTGCCGGCGGGACTACCAACACAGATACGCAGTATTTT. It encodes CAGGTTNTDTQYF.

The gene calls are TRBV7-8 and TRBJ1-2; no clear D gene. Trimming pared 1 base from V and 3 bases from J, leaving 12 bases between. The CDR3 is 15 residues long. Germline V CDR1 and CDR2: SGHVS, FQNEAQ. The CDR3 loop reads CASSLDAASDYGYTF. The CDR3 DNA sequence: TGTGCCAGCAGCTTAGACGCGGCATCGGACTATGGCTACACCTTC.

There are a few counts of this clone. The chain has TRBV13 and TRBJ1-1, with D tentatively TRBD1 (6 bases). Trimming took off 2 bases at V and 1 base at J, with 17 bases between the two ends. Germline CDR1 reads PRHDT; CDR2 reads FYEKMQ (reference sequence). CDR3 length: 17 residues. Here the CDR3 reads CASSLKKQEGQNTEAFF. The CDR3 DNA reads TGTGCCAGCAGCTTAAAAAAGCAAGAGGGACAGAACACTGAAGCTTTCTTT.

The chain uses TRBV5-1 and TRBJ1-1; 7 positions agree with TRBD1. The J segment lost 8 bases and the V segment lost 8 bases, leaving 6 bases of the junction unmatched. The CDR3 runs to 11 residues. Germline loops: CDR1 SGHRS, CDR2 YFSETQ. The CDR3 DNA sequence: TGCGCCAGTACCAAACAGGGGGAAGCTTTCTTT. Translation: CASTKQGEAFF.

This sequence joins TRBV6-5 and TRBJ1-2; TRBD1 aligns across 7 bases. The CDR3 runs to 15 residues. The J segment lost 2 bases and the V segment lost 4 bases, leaving 7 bases of the junction unmatched. CDR1 and CDR2 (germline): MNHEY, SVGAGI. The CDR3 DNA is TGTGCCAGCAGTTCCTGGACAGGAGGGAACTATGGCTACACCTTC. Encoded protein: CASSSWTGGNYGYTF.

The table lists this clone with a count of one. This rearrangement joins TRBV5-4 to TRBJ1-2, with D possibly being TRBD1 (5 bases). Trimming pared 5 bases from V and 4 bases from J, leaving 15 bases between. This CDR3 has 14 residues. Germline values: CDR1 SGHNT, CDR2 YYREEE (reference sequence). In nucleotides, the CDR3 is TGTGCCAGCAGTTTAGCCGGGACTAGCTATGGCTACACCTTC. This sequence encodes CASSLAGTSYGYTF.

This chain joins TRBV19 and TRBJ1-2; tentatively, D is TRBD1 (5 bases). There are 13 residues in the CDR3. In germline, CDR1 is LNHDA, CDR2 SQIVND (reference sequence). The V gene lost 7 bases and the J gene lost 2 bases, with 11 bases spanning the gap. The CDR3 sequence: CASMGLPNYGYTF. The CDR3 DNA reads as TGTGCCAGTATGGGACTCCCAAACTATGGCTACACCTTC.

This clone was counted a few times. This rearrangement joins TRBV9 to TRBJ2-1, with 9 bases fitting TRBD1. The trim removed 4 bases at V and 6 bases at J, leaving 8 bases unmatched. The V gene's germline CDR1 is SGDLS and CDR2 YYNGEE. CDR3 size: 15 residues. The DNA of the CDR3 is TGTGCCAGCAGCCGACCACAGGGGGCGATCAATGAGCAGTTCTTC. Translation: CASSRPQGAINEQFF.

The rearrangement uses TRBV9 and TRBJ1-5; D remains unclear. Germline lookup yields CDR1 SGDLS and CDR2 YYNGEE. The V gene lost 0 bases and the J gene lost 3 bases, with 7 bases spanning the gap. The CDR3 has 14 amino acids. The CDR3 loop reads CASSVAVFNQPQHF. CDR3 nucleotides: TGTGCCAGCAGCGTAGCGGTTTTCAATCAGCCCCAGCATTTT.

The gene calls are TRBV5-6 and TRBJ1-2; TRBD1 agrees at 9 bases. V trimming: 4 bases; J trimming: 1 base; junction bases outside the gene matches: 2. CDR1 and CDR2 from the germline V gene are SGHDT and YYEEEE. The CDR3 is 14 residues long. CDR3 bases: TGTGCCAGCAGCCGGACAGGGGATAACTATGGCTACACCTTC. Residues: CASSRTGDNYGYTF.

The chain couples TRBV7-9 to TRBJ1-2, with unresolved D. V was pared by 1 base and J by 8 bases, with 11 bases between. Germline V lookup: CDR1 SEHNR, CDR2 FQNEAQ (reference sequence). This CDR3 is built from 13 residues. CDR3 coding DNA: TGTGCCAGCAGCTTAGGGCCTACCGGGGGCTACACCTTC. Its protein is CASSLGPTGGYTF.

The CDR3 is CASSKSSVTRSNQPQHF. As DNA, the CDR3 is TGTGCCAGCAGCAAAAGCAGTGTGACCAGGAGCAATCAGCCCCAGCATTTT. The chain links TRBV21-1 to TRBJ1-5; TRBD1 is the table's D call, not checked against the DNA. TRBV21-1 is marked as a pseudogene. This CDR3 is 17 amino acids long.

The V and J genes are TRBV11-3 and TRBJ2-1; D may be TRBD2 (6 bases). There are 14 residues in the CDR3. The V gene lost 0 bases and the J gene lost 5 bases, with 8 bases spanning the gap. Germline CDR1 SGHNT, CDR2 YENEEA. The CDR3 region has the DNA TGTGCCAGCAGCTTAGATCCGGGGGACAATGAGCAGTTCTTC. As protein: CASSLDPGDNEQFF.

This rearrangement joins TRBV28 to TRBJ1-4, with a tentative D call TRBD1 (6 bases). CDR3 length equals 16 residues. Germline V lookup: CDR1 MDHEN, CDR2 SYDVKM. Trimming took off 4 bases at V and 4 bases at J, with 16 bases between the two ends. The CDR3 loop is CASSSRRGGYNEKLFF. The CDR3 nucleotides read TGTGCCAGCAGTTCCCGAAGGGGGGGTTATAATGAAAAACTGTTTTTT.

The rearrangement links TRBV18 to TRBJ1-6; TRBD1 might be the D (5 bases). Germline-derived CDR1 and CDR2 are KGHSH and LQKENI. This CDR3 spans 18 amino acids. Trimming shortened V by 2 bases and J by 1 base, and 15 bases separated the two germline ends. CDR3 amino acids: CASSPVVRVASYNSPLHF. The CDR3 DNA sequence: TGTGCCAGCTCACCAGTCGTCAGGGTAGCTTCCTATAATTCACCCCTCCACTTT.